A selection of T cell receptor beta chains follows, all from one sample in a study of cytomegalovirus exposure and HLA in healthy donors. TCRdb keeps only in-frame clones here, not all; method: immunoSEQ multiplex PCR. The data hold over 60,000 clones, with 85% to 95% observed a single time. Sequences were obtained from PBMCs. The receptors here all came from a man between 18 and 35 years old in good health and CMV-seropositive. The CDR3 runs from the conserved cysteine through the conserved F or W. The D gene is left open where the match is weak. Only some rows state a clone size, as once, few, many or a class for expanded clones.

>-|TRBV10-3|TRBJ2-5|-
CAISEGGSREQYF
TGTGCCATCAGTGAGGGCGGGTCTAGGGAGCAGTACTTC
>-|TRBV4-1|TRBJ1-4|TRBD1
CASSQRLPGQGAKREKLFF
TGCGCCAGCAGCCAGCGACTCCCGGGACAGGGGGCAAAAAGAGAAAAACTGTTTTTT
>-|TRBV19|TRBJ1-5|-
CASSQEDSVNQPQHF
TGTGCCAGTAGTCAAGAGGACAGTGTAAATCAGCCCCAGCATTTT
>few|TRBV2|TRBJ1-6|-
CASRGTGQNSPLHF
TGTGCCAGCAGGGGAACAGGGCAGAATTCACCCCTCCACTTT
>-|TRBV19|TRBJ1-3|-
CASSIAHRASSGNTIYF
TGTGCCAGTAGTATAGCCCACAGGGCTTCCTCTGGAAACACCATATATTTT
>-|TRBV12-5|TRBJ2-7|TRBD1
CASGLWVGTGLSEQYF
TGTGCTAGTGGTTTATGGGTAGGGACAGGGCTTTCCGAGCAGTACTTC
>-|TRBV29-1|TRBJ2-3|-
CSVDTTGRPDTQYF
TGCAGCGTCGACACGACAGGACGTCCAGATACGCAGTATTTT
>-|TRBV18|TRBJ2-7|TRBD1
CASSPPSDRVEQYF
TGTGCCAGCTCACCACCCTCGGACAGGGTAGAGCAGTACTTC
>-|TRBV15|TRBJ2-2|TRBD1
CATSRDRGLLNTGELFF
TGTGCCACCAGCAGGGACAGGGGGCTGTTGAACACCGGGGAGCTGTTTTTT
>-|TRBV7-9|TRBJ2-6|-
CASSSRDSGANVLTF
TGTGCCAGCAGCTCCAGGGATTCTGGGGCCAACGTCCTGACTTTC
>once|TRBV2|TRBJ2-3|TRBD2
CASSRRGALDTQYF
TGTGCCAGCAGTCGGCGGGGGGCGTTGGATACGCAGTATTTT
>-|TRBV7-2|TRBJ2-3|-
CASSSVLLASSTDTQYF
TGTGCCAGCAGCTCCGTATTACTAGCATCTAGCACAGATACGCAGTATTTT
>-|TRBV10-3|TRBJ2-1|-
CAISEPDNEQFF
TGTGCCATCAGTGAACCAGACAATGAGCAGTTCTTC
>-|TRBV5-6|TRBJ1-2|-
CASSLAVANYGYTF
TGTGCCAGCAGCTTGGCGGTAGCTAACTATGGCTACACCTTC
>-|TRBV30|TRBJ2-7|TRBD1
CAWSVIGQGASYEQYF
TGTGCCTGGAGTGTAATTGGGCAGGGGGCCTCCTACGAGCAGTACTTC
>-|TRBV10-3|TRBJ1-5|-
CAISESEGQGGNQPQHF
TGTGCCATCAGTGAGTCAGAAGGCCAGGGAGGAAATCAGCCCCAGCATTTT
>-|TRBV28|TRBJ1-1|-
CASSIHGAQSEAFF
TGTGCCAGCTCAATACATGGGGCGCAAAGTGAAGCTTTCTTT
>-|TRBV15|TRBJ2-7|-
CATSRDRRGGRREQYF
TGTGCCACCAGCAGAGACCGAAGAGGAGGTCGGAGGGAGCAGTACTTC
>-|TRBV11-2|TRBJ2-7|TRBD2
CASSVPLGREAYEQYF
TGTGCCAGCAGCGTGCCTTTAGGGCGGGAGGCCTACGAGCAGTACTTC
>-|TRBV6-5|TRBJ2-7|TRBD1
CASSLDRSSYEQYF
TGTGCCAGCAGCTTGGACAGGAGCTCCTACGAGCAGTACTTC
>-|TRBV4-1|TRBJ2-7|-
CASSQDLTWANYEQYF
TGCGCCAGCAGCCAAGATCTCACTTGGGCCAACTACGAGCAGTACTTC
>-|TRBV9|TRBJ2-2|-
CASSVVLFGGELFF
TGTGCCAGCAGCGTAGTCTTGTTCGGCGGGGAGCTGTTTTTT
>-|TRBV5-4|TRBJ2-7|TRBD2
CASSPPGLASYEQYF
TGTGCCAGCAGCCCTCCGGGACTAGCGAGCTACGAGCAGTACTTC
>-|TRBV10-3|TRBJ1-2|-
CAIRDSATYGYTF
TGTGCCATCAGGGACAGTGCGACATATGGCTACACCTTC
>-|TRBV5-4|TRBJ2-1|TRBD2
CASRDTSGGQYNEQFF
TGTGCCAGCAGGGATACTAGCGGGGGGCAATACAATGAGCAGTTCTTC
>-|TRBV29-1|TRBJ1-3|-
CSVLSSGNTIYF
TGCAGCGTTCTTAGCTCTGGAAACACCATATATTTT
>-|TRBV15|TRBJ2-3|-
CATSRSGSRDTQYF
TGTGCCACCAGCAGATCCGGGAGCCGAGATACGCAGTATTTT
>-|TRBV5-6|TRBJ2-2|TRBD2
CASSLELAGDAGELFF
TGTGCCAGCAGCTTGGAACTAGCGGGAGACGCCGGGGAGCTGTTTTTT
>-|TRBV4-1|TRBJ1-6|-
CASSRTVPDSPLHF
TGCGCCAGCAGCCGCACAGTGCCAGATTCACCCCTCCACTTT